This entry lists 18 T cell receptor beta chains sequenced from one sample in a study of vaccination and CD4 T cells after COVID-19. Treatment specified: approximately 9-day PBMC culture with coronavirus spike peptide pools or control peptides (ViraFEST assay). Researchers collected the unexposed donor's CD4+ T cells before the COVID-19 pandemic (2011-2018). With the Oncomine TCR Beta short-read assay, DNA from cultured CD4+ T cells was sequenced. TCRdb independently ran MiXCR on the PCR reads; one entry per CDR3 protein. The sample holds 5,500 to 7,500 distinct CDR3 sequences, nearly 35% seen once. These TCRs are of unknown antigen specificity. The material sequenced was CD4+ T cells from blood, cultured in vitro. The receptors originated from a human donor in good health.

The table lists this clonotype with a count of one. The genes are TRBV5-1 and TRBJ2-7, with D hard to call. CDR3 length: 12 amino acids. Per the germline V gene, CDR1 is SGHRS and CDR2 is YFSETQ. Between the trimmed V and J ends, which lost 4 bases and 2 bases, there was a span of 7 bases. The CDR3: CASSQDAYEQYF. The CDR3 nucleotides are TGCGCCAGCAGCCAGGACGCCTACGAGCAGTACTTC.

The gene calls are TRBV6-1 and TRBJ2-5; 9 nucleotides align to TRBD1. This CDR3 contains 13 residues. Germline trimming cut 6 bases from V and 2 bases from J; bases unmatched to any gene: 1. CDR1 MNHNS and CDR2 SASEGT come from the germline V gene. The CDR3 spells CASRQGAQETQYF. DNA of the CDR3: TGTGCCAGCAGACAGGGGGCTCAAGAGACCCAGTACTTC.

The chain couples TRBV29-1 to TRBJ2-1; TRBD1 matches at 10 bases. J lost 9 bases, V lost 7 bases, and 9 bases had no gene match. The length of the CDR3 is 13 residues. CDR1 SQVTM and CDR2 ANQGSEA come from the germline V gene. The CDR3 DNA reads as TGCAGCGCCGGGACAGGGGTGGGCAGTGAGCAGTTCTTC. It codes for CSAGTGVGSEQFF.

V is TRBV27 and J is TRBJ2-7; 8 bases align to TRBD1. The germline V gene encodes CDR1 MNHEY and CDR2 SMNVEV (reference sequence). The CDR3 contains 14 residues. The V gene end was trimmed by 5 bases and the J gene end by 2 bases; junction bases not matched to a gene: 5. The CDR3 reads CASSPGQATYEQYF. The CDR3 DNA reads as TGTGCCAGCAGTCCGGGACAGGCCACCTACGAGCAGTACTTC.

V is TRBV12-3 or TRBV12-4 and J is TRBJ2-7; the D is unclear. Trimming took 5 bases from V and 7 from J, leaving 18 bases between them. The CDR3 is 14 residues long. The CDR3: CASSARPLKLEQYF. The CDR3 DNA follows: TGTGCCAGCAGTGCTCGACCTTTAAAGTTGGAGCAGTACTTC.

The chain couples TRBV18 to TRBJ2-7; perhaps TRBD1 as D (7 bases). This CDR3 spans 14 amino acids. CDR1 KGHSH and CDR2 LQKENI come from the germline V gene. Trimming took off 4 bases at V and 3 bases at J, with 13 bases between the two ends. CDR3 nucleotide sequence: TGTGCCAGCTCACTAAGACAGGGAGGCTACGAGCAGTACTTC. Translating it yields CASSLRQGGYEQYF.

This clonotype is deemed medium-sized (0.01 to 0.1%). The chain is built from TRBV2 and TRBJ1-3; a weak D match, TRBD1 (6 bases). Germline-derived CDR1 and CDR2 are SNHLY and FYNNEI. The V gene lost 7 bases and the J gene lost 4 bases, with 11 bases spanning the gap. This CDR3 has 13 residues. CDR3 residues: CASTRDTGNTIYF. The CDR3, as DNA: TGTGCCAGCACCAGGGACACAGGAAACACCATATATTTT.

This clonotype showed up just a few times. CDR3 sequence: CSAKTRRGTDTQYF. In DNA form, the CDR3 reads TGCAGTGCCAAGACTAGAAGGGGGACAGATACGCAGTATTTT. The chain couples TRBV20-1 to TRBJ2-3; the D gene could be TRBD1 or TRBD2 (6 bases each). The CDR3 totals 14 residues. Per germline, CDR1 DFQATT and CDR2 SNEGSKA (reference sequence). V gave up 6 bases and J gave up 3 bases, with 16 bases separating them.

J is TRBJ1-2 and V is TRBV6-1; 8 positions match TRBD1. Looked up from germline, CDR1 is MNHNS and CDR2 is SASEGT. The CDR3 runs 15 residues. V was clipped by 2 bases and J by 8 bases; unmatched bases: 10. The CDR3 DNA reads TGTGCCAGCAGTGAAAATTCAGGACAGGGTCTAGGCTACACCTTC. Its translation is CASSENSGQGLGYTF.

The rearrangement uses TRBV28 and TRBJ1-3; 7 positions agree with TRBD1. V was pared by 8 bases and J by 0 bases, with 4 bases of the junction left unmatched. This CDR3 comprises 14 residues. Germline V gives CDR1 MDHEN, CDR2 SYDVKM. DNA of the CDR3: TGTGCCAGCGAGGGACAGAGCTCTGGAAACACCATATATTTT. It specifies CASEGQSSGNTIYF.

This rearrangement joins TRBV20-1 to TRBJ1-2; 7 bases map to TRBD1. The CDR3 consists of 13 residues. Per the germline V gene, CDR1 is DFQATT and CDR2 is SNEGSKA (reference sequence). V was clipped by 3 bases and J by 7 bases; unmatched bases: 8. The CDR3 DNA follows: TGCAGTGCTAGGCCGGGACAGAAGCTTGGCTACACCTTC. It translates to CSARPGQKLGYTF.

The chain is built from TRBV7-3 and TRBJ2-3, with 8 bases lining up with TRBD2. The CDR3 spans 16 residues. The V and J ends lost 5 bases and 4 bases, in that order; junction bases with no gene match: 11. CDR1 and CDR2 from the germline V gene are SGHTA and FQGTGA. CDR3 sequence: CASSKNGGASADTQYF. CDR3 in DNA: TGTGCCAGCAGCAAAAACGGGGGGGCCTCGGCAGATACGCAGTATTTT.

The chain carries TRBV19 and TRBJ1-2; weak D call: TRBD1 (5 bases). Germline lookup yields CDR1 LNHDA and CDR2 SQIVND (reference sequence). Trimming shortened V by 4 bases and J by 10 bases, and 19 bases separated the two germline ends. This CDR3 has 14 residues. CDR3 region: CASSTLTAGLAYTF. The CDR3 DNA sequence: TGTGCCAGTAGTACTTTGACAGCCGGCCTTGCCTACACCTTC.

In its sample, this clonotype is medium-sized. CDR3 residues: CASSNLGNQPQHF. For the CDR3, the DNA is TGTGCCAGCTCTAATCTTGGCAATCAGCCCCAGCATTTT. The genes are TRBV7-8 and TRBJ1-5; D is uncertain. Trimming left V 8 bases short and J 2 bases short, with 10 bases between. Germline V lookup: CDR1 SGHVS, CDR2 FQNEAQ. This CDR3 has 13 amino acids.

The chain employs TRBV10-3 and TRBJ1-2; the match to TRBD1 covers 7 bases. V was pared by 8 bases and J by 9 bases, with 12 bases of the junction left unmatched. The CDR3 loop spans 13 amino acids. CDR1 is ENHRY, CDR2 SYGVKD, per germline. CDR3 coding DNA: TGTGCCATCTGGACCGGGACAGCGGGGAGCTACACCTTC. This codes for CAIWTGTAGSYTF.

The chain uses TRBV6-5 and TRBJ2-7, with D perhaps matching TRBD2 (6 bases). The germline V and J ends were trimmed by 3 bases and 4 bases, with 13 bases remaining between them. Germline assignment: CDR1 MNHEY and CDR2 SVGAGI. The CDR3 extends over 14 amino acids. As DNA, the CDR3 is TGTGCCAGCAGTTATCGGGCAGGGAGGTACGAGCAGTACTTC. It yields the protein CASSYRAGRYEQYF.

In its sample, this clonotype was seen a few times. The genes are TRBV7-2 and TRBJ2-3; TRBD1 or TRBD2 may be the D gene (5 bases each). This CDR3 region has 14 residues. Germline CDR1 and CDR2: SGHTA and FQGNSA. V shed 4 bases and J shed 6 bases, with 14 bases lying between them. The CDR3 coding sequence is TGTGCCAGCAGCTGGGGGACCTCAGGGGATACGCAGTATTTT. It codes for CASSWGTSGDTQYF.

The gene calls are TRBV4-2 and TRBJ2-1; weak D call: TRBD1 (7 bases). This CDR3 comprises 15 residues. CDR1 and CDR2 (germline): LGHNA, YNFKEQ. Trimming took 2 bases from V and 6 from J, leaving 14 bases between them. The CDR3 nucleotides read TGTGCCAGCAGCCAAATCCAGGGGGAGGTCAATGAGCAGTTCTTC. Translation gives CASSQIQGEVNEQFF.